Shown below are 21 T cell receptor beta chains from a single sample sequenced in a study of blood T cell repertoires in COVID-19. Sequenced by immunoSEQ multiplex PCR; TCRdb stores in-frame clones only, minus some. The sample lists 200,000 or so clones; roughly 80% were seen once. The sequenced sample consisted of PBMCs or T cells enriched from blood (not recorded which). Receptors originate from a woman between 50 and 59 years old who had been exposed to COVID-19.

This sequence joins TRBV7-2 and TRBJ2-5; D is uncertain. Germline-derived CDR1 and CDR2 are SGHTA and FQGNSA. This CDR3 has 14 residues. The V and J ends lost 5 bases and 2 bases respectively, with 12 bases between them. DNA of the CDR3: TGTGCCAGCAGCACTACCATTCTTCAAGAGACCCAGTACTTC. Translation gives CASSTTILQETQYF.

The chain joins TRBV27 to TRBJ1-1, with unresolved D. Deletions cut 6 bases from V and 7 bases from J, with 12 bases between. Germline V gene sequence: CDR1 MNHEY, CDR2 SMNVEV (reference sequence). The CDR3 runs to 12 residues. The CDR3 here is CASRIPEGEAFF. The DNA of the CDR3 is TGTGCCAGCAGAATACCGGAGGGTGAAGCTTTCTTT.

This clone occurred many times. The chain joins TRBV2 to TRBJ2-2; a weak D match, TRBD1 (5 bases). Germline CDR1 and CDR2: SNHLY and FYNNEI. The CDR3 sequence is 14 residues long. Trimming left V 8 bases short and J 0 bases short, with 10 bases between. The CDR3 here is CASRARANTGELFF. CDR3 coding DNA: TGTGCCAGCCGAGCCAGGGCGAACACCGGGGAGCTGTTTTTT. Together with reference TRBV2 and TRBJ2-2, the CDR3 gives the full variable domain: EPEVTQTPSHQVTQMGQEVILRCVPISNHLYFYWYRQILGQKVEFLVSFYNNEISEKSEIFDDQFSVERPDGSNFTLKIRSTKLEDSAMYFCASRARANTGELFFGEGSRLTVL.

The chain employs TRBV10-3 and TRBJ2-3; D remains ambiguous. The germline V gene has CDR1 ENHRY and CDR2 SYGVKD. The CDR3 is made up of 14 amino acids. Trimming left V 7 bases short and J 2 bases short, with 13 bases between. The DNA for the CDR3 is TGTGCCATCAAGGATCAGGTATACACAGATACGCAGTATTTT. Residues: CAIKDQVYTDTQYF.

The CDR3 is CASSFSGAGEQYF. The CDR3 DNA reads as TGTGCCAGCAGCTTCAGCGGGGCGGGGGAGCAGTACTTC. J is TRBJ2-7 and V is TRBV7-2; 7 bases fit TRBD2. This CDR3 region has 13 residues. Per germline, CDR1 SGHTA and CDR2 FQGNSA. Trimming took 3 bases from V and 7 from J; bases not matched to a gene: 6.

V and J are TRBV11-2 and TRBJ1-4, with D unresolved. Trimming removed 3 bases at V and 5 bases at J, with 7 bases between. This CDR3 region has 13 residues. The germline gives CDR1 SGHAT, CDR2 FQNNGV. As DNA, the CDR3 is TGTGCCAGCAGCTTGGCAGGCAATGAAAAACTGTTTTTT. Its translation: CASSLAGNEKLFF. Based on the CDR3 plus reference TRBV11-2 and TRBJ1-4, the full variable domain is EAGVAQSPRYKIIEKRQSVAFWCNPISGHATLYWYQQILGQGPKLLIQFQNNGVVDDSQLPKDRFSAERLKGVDSTLKIQPAKLEDSAVYLCASSLAGNEKLFFGSGTQLSVL.

The chain uses TRBV2 and TRBJ2-5; TRBD1 matches 7 bases. The CDR3 is 14 residues long. The V and J ends lost 4 bases and 3 bases, in that order; junction bases with no gene match: 5. Germline V gene lookup returns CDR1 SNHLY and CDR2 FYNNEI. The CDR3 sequence is CASSGTGEEETQYF. In DNA, the CDR3 is TGTGCCAGCAGTGGGACAGGTGAAGAAGAGACCCAGTACTTC. Full variable domain (outside the CDR3, taken from reference TRBV2 and TRBJ2-5): EPEVTQTPSHQVTQMGQEVILRCVPISNHLYFYWYRQILGQKVEFLVSFYNNEISEKSEIFDDQFSVERPDGSNFTLKIRSTKLEDSAMYFCASSGTGEEETQYFGPGTRLLVL.

The CDR3 DNA reads as TGTGCCAGCAGTGACTGGGGGGGCGCCGGAAACACCATATATTTT. This sequence encodes CASSDWGGAGNTIYF. This sequence joins TRBV25-1 and TRBJ1-3, with D possibly matching TRBD1 (6 bases). V lost 3 bases to trimming and J lost 4 bases, with 13 bases between them. Germline V gives CDR1 MGHDK, CDR2 SYGVNS. The CDR3 runs to 15 residues.

The J gene is TRBJ2-5, the V gene TRBV24-1, with a weak D call TRBD2 (5 bases). Germline lookup yields CDR1 KGHDR and CDR2 SFDVKD. The CDR3 extends over 15 amino acids. V was clipped by 5 bases and J by 1 base, with 13 bases between them. CDR3 DNA: TGTGCCACCAGTGCAACTAGTCGTCGCCAAGAGACCCAGTACTTC. Protein: CATSATSRRQETQYF.

The V gene is TRBV12-3 or TRBV12-4, the J gene TRBJ2-2, with unresolved D. The length of the CDR3 is 12 residues. V lost 5 bases and J lost 7, with 8 bases in between. The CDR3 protein is CASSEAGGELFF. In DNA form, the CDR3 reads TGTGCCAGCAGTGAAGCCGGCGGGGAGCTGTTTTTT.

The chain recombines TRBV28 with TRBJ2-4; 7 bases map to TRBD1. V was clipped by 3 bases and J by 1 base; unmatched bases: 24. CDR1 is MDHEN, CDR2 SYDVKM, per germline. The length of the CDR3 is 22 residues. The CDR3 loop is CASSFSYGPDGTQGVAKNIQYF. The CDR3 coding sequence is TGTGCCAGCAGTTTTTCCTATGGTCCGGACGGTACGCAGGGGGTGGCCAAAAACATTCAGTACTTC.

The chain joins TRBV5-6 to TRBJ1-3, with unresolved D. V shed 3 bases and J shed 3 bases, with 13 bases lying between them. This CDR3 has 15 residues. Germline V CDR1 and CDR2: SGHDT, YYEEEE. The CDR3 sequence: CASSSDLFGGNTIYF. CDR3 sequence (DNA): TGTGCCAGCAGCTCGGACTTGTTCGGTGGAAACACCATATATTTT.

The CDR3: CASSPPFNYEQYF. The CDR3 nucleotides are TGTGCCAGCTCACCACCATTTAACTACGAGCAGTACTTC. The chain couples TRBV18 to TRBJ2-7; D gene ambiguous. Trimming cost V 0 bases and J 3 bases, with 6 bases left between them. This CDR3 is 13 amino acids long. CDR1 is KGHSH, CDR2 LQKENI, per germline.

The V and J genes are TRBV5-4 and TRBJ2-3; D unresolved. The V gene lost 3 bases and the J gene lost 0 bases, with 14 bases spanning the gap. The germline V gene encodes CDR1 SGHNT and CDR2 YYREEE (reference sequence). CDR3 size: 16 residues. The CDR3 loop is CASSSQLATSTDTQYF. CDR3 in DNA: TGTGCCAGCAGCTCCCAATTAGCAACTAGCACAGATACGCAGTATTTT.

This clone is a singleton in its sample. V gene TRBV4-1 combines with J gene TRBJ2-5; 9 nucleotides align to TRBD1. V lost 0 bases to trimming and J lost 4 bases; unmatched junction nucleotides: 12. The CDR3 contains 18 residues. Germline-derived CDR1 and CDR2 are MGHRA and YSYEKL. This CDR3 is CASSQDHRTGALGETQYF. CDR3 in DNA: TGCGCCAGCAGCCAAGATCACAGGACAGGGGCACTAGGAGAGACCCAGTACTTC.

This chain uses TRBV19 with TRBJ2-3, with D perhaps matching TRBD1 (6 bases). V shed 5 bases and J shed 5 bases, with 11 bases lying between them. CDR3 length: 13 residues. Germline V lookup: CDR1 LNHDA, CDR2 SQIVND (reference sequence). DNA of the CDR3: TGTGCCAGTAGTGTCAACAGGGAAGATACGCAGTATTTT. This sequence encodes CASSVNREDTQYF. Filled out from reference TRBV19 and TRBJ2-3, the complete variable domain reads DGGITQSPKYLFRKEGQNVTLSCEQNLNHDAMYWYRQDPGQGLRLIYYSQIVNDFQKGDIAEGYSVSREKKESFPLTVTSAQKNPTAFYLCASSVNREDTQYFGPGTRLTVL.

This chain connects TRBV18 to TRBJ2-2; perhaps TRBD2 as D (5 bases). CDR1 is KGHSH and CDR2 is LQKENI in the germline V gene. There are 13 residues in the CDR3. V shed 3 bases and J shed 6 bases, with 8 bases lying between them. Here the CDR3 reads CASSPILAGELFF. In nucleotides, the CDR3 is TGTGCCAGCTCACCTATACTAGCCGGGGAGCTGTTTTTT.

V is TRBV5-1 and J is TRBJ1-2; D is perhaps TRBD1 (5 bases). The CDR3 runs 17 residues. Per germline, CDR1 SGHRS and CDR2 YFSETQ. Between the trimmed V and J ends, which lost 4 bases and 6 bases, there was a span of 25 bases. The CDR3 DNA is TGCGCCAGCAGCCCCCAGCCCCAGGGCAAAGACTCGGATGGCTACACCTTC. Translated, it gives CASSPQPQGKDSDGYTF.

The J gene is TRBJ2-3, the V gene TRBV7-9; TRBD2 matches 9 bases. V was pared by 5 bases and J by 5 bases, with 11 bases of the junction left unmatched. Germline values: CDR1 SEHNR, CDR2 FQNEAQ (reference sequence). CDR3 length: 16 residues. The CDR3 DNA follows: TGTGCCAGCAGCGAAGGAGGCGGGGGGGCTCAAGATACGCAGTATTTT. It yields the protein CASSEGGGGAQDTQYF.

The chain carries TRBV5-4 and TRBJ1-1, with 8 bases identical to TRBD1. The V gene end was trimmed by 4 bases and the J gene end by 4 bases; junction bases not matched to a gene: 12. Germline V gene data show CDR1 as SGHNT and CDR2 as YYREEE (reference sequence). CDR3 size: 16 residues. DNA for the CDR3: TGTGCCAGCAGCGCCTATGGACAGGGAACTTTCACTGAAGCTTTCTTT. Its protein is CASSAYGQGTFTEAFF.

This rearrangement joins TRBV2 to TRBJ2-1, with TRBD2 matching 13 bases. The J segment lost 9 bases and the V segment lost 7 bases, leaving 6 bases of the junction unmatched. The length of the CDR3 is 14 residues. Germline assignment: CDR1 SNHLY and CDR2 FYNNEI. CDR3 bases: TGTGCCAGCACCAGACTAGCGGGGGGAGGTGAGCAGTTCTTC. Translated, it gives CASTRLAGGGEQFF.